This T cell receptor beta chain was captured by sequencing in a study of T cell responses to AZD1222 COVID-19 vaccine. Sequencing was performed with immunoSEQ multiplex PCR; in TCRdb, only in-frame clones are kept and a portion is missing. There are around 120,000 clones in the sample; 90% to 95% occur only once, and around 5.1% lies in the top ten. Looked up from germline, CDR1 is LGHDT and CDR2 is YNNKEL (reference sequence). The CDR3 spans 16 residues. Trimming removed 0 bases at V and 2 bases at J, with 12 bases between. Broader study findings: With two AZD1222 doses given, Spike-specific TCR breadth and depth both rose. All repertoire sampling was performed exclusively after the peak T cell response.

This clone was seen at least ten times. Its specificity is not known. Here the sequenced sample was peripheral blood, taken 28 days after the second AZD1222 dose. This TCR was recovered from an adult who received the AZD1222 COVID-19 vaccine. V is TRBV3-1 (or the pseudogene TRBV3-2) and J is TRBJ2-3; possibly TRBD2 for D (5 bases). The CDR3 region is CASSQDLMRVTDTQYF. CDR3 DNA sequence: TGTGCCAGCAGCCAAGATCTAATGCGGGTCACAGATACGCAGTATTTT.